Shown below are 15 T cell receptor beta chains from a single sample sequenced in a study of OX40 agonist ivuxolimab in advanced cancers. Here immunoSEQ multiplex PCR was the method, and the copy in TCRdb shows in-frame clones only, minus some. The data contain tens of thousands of clones, roughly 88% of them seen just once; the ten biggest clones take up about 1%. This sample comprised CD4+ or CD8+ T cells sorted from blood, obtained in a trial of the OX40 agonist ivuxolimab. These receptors originate from an adult with an advanced solid tumor such as melanoma, head and neck, liver or kidney cancer.

Comment on this clone: This specimen includes other DNA sequences encoding the same CDR3. The rearrangement links TRBV13 to TRBJ1-2; D unresolved. Trimming took off 3 bases at V and 7 bases at J, with 15 bases between the two ends. The V gene's germline CDR1 is PRHDT and CDR2 FYEKMQ (reference sequence). CDR3 length: 14 amino acids. The CDR3 DNA is TGTGCCAGCAGCTTGGGGAGAGGCCTAAGTGGCTACACCTTC. The encoded protein is CASSLGRGLSGYTF.

Concerning this clone: Since the CDR3 does not end with the conserved phenylalanine or tryptophan, this likely comes from a read error. It is unclear where the CDR3 begins or ends on the DNA, so no DNA is shown, and the CDR3 is as TCRdb lists it. V gene TRBV28 combines with J gene TRBJ1-1. CDR1 is MDHEN, CDR2 SYDVKM, per germline. Inclusive of both ends, the CDR3 amounts to 19 amino acids. CDR3 sequence reads: CASSSSKGPATTLRGIVFS.

J is TRBJ1-2 and V is TRBV6-5; D is perhaps TRBD1 (5 bases). The CDR3 totals 12 residues. Deletions cut 4 bases from V and 5 bases from J, with 8 bases between. Germline V gives CDR1 MNHEY, CDR2 SVGAGI. CDR3 loop: CASSSTEYGYTF. The CDR3 DNA is TGTGCCAGCAGTTCGACAGAATATGGCTACACCTTC.

V gene TRBV18 combines with J gene TRBJ2-7, with 11 bases identical to TRBD2. V was pared by 3 bases and J by 5 bases, with 6 bases of the junction left unmatched. Germline V CDR1 and CDR2: KGHSH, LQKENI. This CDR3 has 15 amino acids. CDR3 loop: CASSPPGLAANEQYF. The CDR3 coding sequence is TGTGCCAGCTCACCTCCGGGACTAGCGGCGAACGAGCAGTACTTC. The full variable domain, in which reference TRBV18 and TRBJ2-7 provide the parts outside the CDR3, is NAGVMQNPRHLVRRRGQEARLRCSPMKGHSHVYWYRQLPEEGLKFMVYLQKENIIDESGMPKERFSAEFPKEGPSILRIQQVVRGDSAAYFCASSPPGLAANEQYFGPGTRLTVT.

The chain is built from TRBV19 and TRBJ2-2; TRBD2 might be the D (6 bases). The CDR3 length is 15 residues. Germline values: CDR1 LNHDA, CDR2 SQIVND (reference sequence). With 3 bases removed from V and 2 bases from J, the gap between germline ends came to 10 bases. The CDR3 bases are TGTGCCAGTAGTATGATCGGGGGAAACACCGGGGAGCTGTTTTTT. Protein sequence: CASSMIGGNTGELFF. Using reference TRBV19 and TRBJ2-2 for the parts outside the CDR3, the full variable domain is DGGITQSPKYLFRKEGQNVTLSCEQNLNHDAMYWYRQDPGQGLRLIYYSQIVNDFQKGDIAEGYSVSREKKESFPLTVTSAQKNPTAFYLCASSMIGGNTGELFFGEGSRLTVL.

The rearrangement joins TRBV11-2 to TRBJ1-1; 7 positions match TRBD1. The trim removed 3 bases at V and 1 base at J, leaving 2 bases unmatched. Germline CDR1 is SGHAT and CDR2 is FQNNGV. The CDR3 spans 14 residues. The CDR3 bases are TGTGCCAGCAGCTTGGGACAGAAGAACACTGAAGCTTTCTTT. Protein product: CASSLGQKNTEAFF.

The chain uses TRBV7-2 and TRBJ1-2; D remains unclear. The V end lost 1 base, the J end lost 3 bases, and 9 bases lay between the germline ends. This CDR3 comprises 14 residues. Germline loops: CDR1 SGHTA, CDR2 FQGNSA. In DNA form, the CDR3 reads TGTGCCAGCAGCTTAGATCCAGGAGACTATGGCTACACCTTC. Translating it yields CASSLDPGDYGYTF.

The chain is built from TRBV6-1 and TRBJ1-1; D remains ambiguous. CDR3 length: 12 amino acids. Germline V lookup: CDR1 MNHNS, CDR2 SASEGT. The V end lost 7 bases, the J end lost 2 bases, and 8 bases lay between the germline ends. The DNA for the CDR3 is TGTGCCAGCAAGAGCCGAAACACTGAAGCTTTCTTT. Amino acids: CASKSRNTEAFF.

A single count supports this clone. V is TRBV19 and J is TRBJ1-2; D possibly corresponds to TRBD1 (5 bases). The CDR3 sequence is 17 residues long. Germline V lookup: CDR1 LNHDA, CDR2 SQIVND (reference sequence). Trimming took 4 bases from V and 0 from J, leaving 18 bases between them. The CDR3 loop is CASSKDITLLANYGYTF. CDR3 coding DNA: TGTGCCAGTAGTAAGGACATAACCCTACTAGCTAACTATGGCTACACCTTC.

The genes are TRBV5-1 and TRBJ1-4; D might be TRBD1 (5 bases). The germline CDR1 and CDR2 sequences are SGHRS and YFSETQ. Deletions cut 0 bases from V and 3 bases from J, with 9 bases between. CDR3 length: 15 residues. The CDR3 DNA reads TGCGCCAGCAGCTTGGAGGTGGGGGCTAATGAAAAACTGTTTTTT. It encodes CASSLEVGANEKLFF.

The chain employs TRBV28 and TRBJ2-2; no reliable D call. The DNA matches TRBJ1-3 better at its end, which makes the J call doubtful. The CDR3 spans 13 residues. Germline CDR1 is MDHEN and CDR2 is SYDVKM. CDR3 in DNA: TGTGCCAGCAGTTTAAGTTCTGGAAACACCATATATTTT. Protein product: CASSLSSGNTIYF.

CDR3 DNA: TGTGCCAGCAGCTTTGGGCAGGGGCAGGGAACTGAAGCTTTCTTT. Translation gives CASSFGQGQGTEAFF. The rearrangement links TRBV5-4 to TRBJ1-1; weak D call: TRBD1 (6 bases). The CDR3 is 15 amino acids. The germline gives CDR1 SGHNT, CDR2 YYREEE (reference sequence). The ends were cut back, 2 bases at V and 5 bases at J, with 16 bases in the middle.

This clone is labeled medium-sized. This chain joins TRBV27 and TRBJ2-2; 10 nucleotides agree with TRBD2. The CDR3 has 17 residues. The trim removed 7 bases at V and 5 bases at J, leaving 13 bases unmatched. The V gene's germline CDR1 is MNHEY and CDR2 SMNVEV (reference sequence). In DNA, the CDR3 is TGTGCCAGCACCAAAACTAGCGGGAACCTACGGACCGGGGAGCTGTTTTTT. Translated, it gives CASTKTSGNLRTGELFF.

This chain links TRBV6-5 with TRBJ1-2; D remains unclear. The germline V gene has CDR1 MNHEY and CDR2 SVGAGI. V was cut by 7 bases and J by 4 bases, with 19 bases left in between. The length of the CDR3 is 15 residues. The CDR3, as DNA: TGTGCCAGCATCCCTGGACGGGGTGCGTTCTATGGCTACACCTTC. Protein sequence: CASIPGRGAFYGYTF.

The chain couples TRBV28 to TRBJ1-5; D not certain. Trimming pared 2 bases from V and 5 bases from J, leaving 4 bases between. The CDR3 covers 12 residues. Per the germline V gene, CDR1 is MDHEN and CDR2 is SYDVKM. In DNA form, the CDR3 reads TGTGCCAGCAGTTTAGTGGATCAGCCCCAGCATTTT. This codes for CASSLVDQPQHF.